This TCR beta chain was sequenced in a study of blood T cell repertoires in COVID-19. The wider study: COVID-19 samples collected from the United States, Italy and Spain covered acute and convalescent phases. In each case, the material was cDNA or gDNA derived from T cells, B-cell-depleted T cells, or PBMCs.

Unmatched junction bases numbered 12, after V lost 3 bases and J lost 7 bases. Germline V gene lookup returns CDR1 SQVTM and CDR2 ANQGSEA. CDR3 length: 16 amino acids. In the original processing: How many nucleated cells were present was estimated from reference gene primer amplification. This table comes from immunoSEQ multiplex PCR, and its TCRdb copy is limited to in-frame clones, with some not included. From that table come the V and J calls and clone size; the DNA was used to work out D and trimming. The repertoire holds more than 150,000 clones, with roughly 76% as singletons. Followed over time, Seattle patients had been enrolled while infection was active.

The genes are TRBV29-1 and TRBJ1-2; TRBD1 matches 12 bases. This clonotype was obtained from a woman older than 75 with COVID-19, enrolled during active disease. Specimen: peripheral blood. The CDR3 protein is CSVDSWDRGRGSGYTF. The CDR3 bases are TGCAGCGTTGATTCGTGGGACAGGGGGCGAGGTTCTGGCTACACCTTC. Based on the CDR3 plus reference TRBV29-1 and TRBJ1-2, the full variable domain is SAVISQKPSRDICQRGTSLTIQCQVDSQVTMMFWYRQQPGQSLTLIATANQGSEATYESGFVIDKFPISRPNLTFSTLTVSNMSPEDSSIYLCSVDSWDRGRGSGYTFGSGTRLTVV.